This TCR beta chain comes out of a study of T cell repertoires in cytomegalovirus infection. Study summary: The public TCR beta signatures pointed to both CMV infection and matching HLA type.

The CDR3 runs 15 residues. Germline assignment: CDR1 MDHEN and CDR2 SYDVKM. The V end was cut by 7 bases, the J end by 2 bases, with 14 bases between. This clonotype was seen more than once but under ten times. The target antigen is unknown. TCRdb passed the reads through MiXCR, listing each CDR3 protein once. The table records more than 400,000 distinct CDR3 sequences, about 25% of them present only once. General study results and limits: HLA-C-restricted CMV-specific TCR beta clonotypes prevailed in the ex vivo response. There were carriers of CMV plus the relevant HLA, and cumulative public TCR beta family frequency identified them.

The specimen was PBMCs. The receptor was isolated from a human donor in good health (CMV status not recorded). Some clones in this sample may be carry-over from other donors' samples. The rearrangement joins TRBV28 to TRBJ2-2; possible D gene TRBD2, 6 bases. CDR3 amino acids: CASTAGGINTGELFF. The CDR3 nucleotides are TGTGCCAGCACCGCAGGCGGGATCAACACCGGGGAGCTGTTTTTT. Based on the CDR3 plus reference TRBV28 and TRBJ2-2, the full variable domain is DVKVTQSSRYLVKRTGEKVFLECVQDMDHENMFWYRQDPGLGLRLIYFSYDVKMKEKGDIPEGYSVSREKKERFSLILESASTNQTSMYLCASTAGGINTGELFFGEGSRLTVL.